The sequence of this T cell receptor (beta chain) was determined in a study of glioma-infiltrating T cells after dendritic cell vaccination. Findings and caveats of the study: Few patients contributed both blood and tumor specimens.

With respect to this clone: No antigen is known for it. Different DNA sequences within this sample yield the same CDR3.

Per the germline V gene, CDR1 is SGHDT and CDR2 is YYEEEE. CDR3 length: 17 residues. The V end lost 4 bases, the J end lost 4 bases, and 23 bases lay between the germline ends. Time point noted: after dendritic cell vaccination, including at tumor progression/relapse. Some clones are missing from TCRdb's copy, which holds only in-frame ones; the method was immunoSEQ multiplex PCR. The table records more than 95,000 clones, 80% of them present only once. Source: blood, taken after dendritic cell vaccination. The receptor's source is a human donor with glioblastoma. The J gene is TRBJ1-2, the V gene TRBV5-6; D uncertain. The CDR3 bases are TGTGCCAGCAGCCAGCGAGGGTCTCGACGCATTGTCTATGGCTACACCTTC. This gives the protein CASSQRGSRRIVYGYTF.